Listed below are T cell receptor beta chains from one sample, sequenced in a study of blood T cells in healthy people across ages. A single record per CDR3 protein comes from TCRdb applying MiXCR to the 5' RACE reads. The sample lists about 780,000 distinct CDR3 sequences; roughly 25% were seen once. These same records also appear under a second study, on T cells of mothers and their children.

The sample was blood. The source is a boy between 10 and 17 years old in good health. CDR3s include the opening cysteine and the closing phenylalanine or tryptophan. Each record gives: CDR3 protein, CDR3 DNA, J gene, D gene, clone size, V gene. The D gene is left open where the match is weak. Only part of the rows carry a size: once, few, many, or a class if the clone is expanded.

CASSSRRASTGELFF	TGTGCCAGCAGCTCTCGGCGGGCGTCCACCGGGGAGCTGTTTTTT	TRBJ2-2	NA	few	TRBV7-2
CASSTDNLGGYEQYF	TGTGCCAGCAGCACGGACAACCTGGGAGGTTACGAGCAGTACTTC	TRBJ2-7	NA	few	TRBV28
CASSPGGLPSLSEETQYF	TGTGCCAGCAGCCCCGGAGGTTTACCTAGCCTCAGTGAAGAGACCCAGTACTTC	TRBJ2-5	NA	NA	TRBV4-2
CASSFLGIEAFF	TGTGCCAGCAGCTTCTTGGGGATTGAAGCTTTCTTT	TRBJ1-1	NA	few	TRBV5-4
CASSPGLVNYNEQFF	TGTGCCAGCTCACCGGGACTAGTTAACTACAATGAGCAGTTCTTC	TRBJ2-1	TRBD2	NA	TRBV18
CATSGGKAEAQYF	TGTGCCACCAGTGGCGGTAAAGCGGAGGCCCAGTACTTC	TRBJ2-5	NA	NA	TRBV24-1
CSVGERGYEQYF	TGCAGCGTTGGAGAAAGAGGCTACGAGCAGTACTTC	TRBJ2-7	NA	few	TRBV29-1
CSACRGQGSYEQYF	TGCAGTGCCTGCCGGGGACAGGGGTCCTACGAGCAGTACTTC	TRBJ2-7	TRBD1	NA	TRBV20-1
CASSGQGANEKLFF	TGTGCCAGCAGCGGACAGGGTGCTAATGAAAAACTGTTTTTT	TRBJ1-4	TRBD1	NA	TRBV9
CASSESRQGAETQYF	TGCGCCAGCAGTGAGTCGAGACAGGGGGCAGAGACCCAGTACTTC	TRBJ2-5	TRBD1	NA	TRBV10-1
CASSDPRSANEKLFF	TGTGCCAGCAGTGACCCCCGATCGGCTAATGAAAAACTGTTTTTT	TRBJ1-4	NA	NA	TRBV6-4
CATSDSGTSNNEQFF	TGTGCCACCAGTGATTCCGGGACTAGCAACAATGAGCAGTTCTTC	TRBJ2-1	TRBD2	NA	TRBV24-1
CSATASGGPGTQYF	TGCAGTGCTACGGCTAGCGGGGGCCCCGGGACCCAGTACTTC	TRBJ2-5	TRBD2	NA	TRBV20-1
CASSIGLGLGVYNEQFF	TGTGCCAGCAGCATAGGGCTGGGACTAGGGGTATACAATGAGCAGTTCTTC	TRBJ2-1	TRBD2	NA	TRBV7-3
CASSKKISGNTIYF	TGTGCCAGCAGTAAGAAAATCTCTGGAAACACCATATATTTT	TRBJ1-3	NA	many	TRBV6-5
CASSYGAGQYQETQYF	TGTGCCAGCAGTTACGGGGCAGGCCAGTACCAAGAGACCCAGTACTTC	TRBJ2-5	NA	NA	TRBV6-5
CATSGSGGGYNEQFF	TGTGCCACCAGTGGTTCTGGGGGGGGCTACAATGAGCAGTTCTTC	TRBJ2-1	TRBD2	NA	TRBV24-1
CATSRDGDGEHF	TGTGCCACCAGCAGGGATGGTGACGGCGAACACTTC	TRBJ2-7	NA	NA	TRBV15
CASSVVGSGGPQGNEQFF	TGTGCCAGCAGCGTAGTAGGTAGCGGGGGCCCTCAGGGCAATGAGCAGTTCTTC	TRBJ2-1	TRBD2	NA	TRBV9
CAWSTGGLSTGELFF	TGTGCCTGGTCGACGGGGGGGCTAAGTACCGGGGAGCTGTTTTTT	TRBJ2-2	TRBD2	few	TRBV30
CASSLWRRGANSGANVLTF	TGTGCCAGCAGTTTATGGAGGAGGGGAGCTAACTCTGGGGCCAACGTCCTGACTTTC	TRBJ2-6	NA	NA	TRBV28
CSAELGVSSYNEQFF	TGCAGTGCTGAGTTGGGGGTGAGCTCCTACAATGAGCAGTTCTTC	TRBJ2-1	NA	few	TRBV20-1
CSASSVTSGSDTQYF	TGCAGTGCTAGTTCGGTGACTAGCGGCTCAGATACGCAGTATTTT	TRBJ2-3	TRBD2	NA	TRBV20-1
CASSPTAGTSGREYEQYF	TGTGCCAGCTCACCAACAGCCGGGACTAGCGGGAGAGAATACGAGCAGTACTTC	TRBJ2-7	TRBD2	NA	TRBV18
CASRERPGLAGGRVGYNEQFF	TGTGCCAGCAGGGAGCGACCGGGACTAGCGGGGGGGCGAGTTGGGTACAATGAGCAGTTCTTC	TRBJ2-1	TRBD2	NA	TRBV6-1
CASSYGYGGVSYNEQFF	TGTGCCAGCAGCTATGGGTATGGCGGGGTATCCTACAATGAGCAGTTCTTC	TRBJ2-1	NA	few	TRBV28
CASSPGTGDISSYEQYF	TGTGCCAGCAGTCCCGGGACAGGTGATATAAGCTCCTACGAGCAGTACTTC	TRBJ2-7	TRBD1	NA	TRBV6-2/TRBV6-3
CASSPPRQGTEAFF	TGTGCCAGCAGCCCACCCCGACAGGGGACTGAAGCTTTCTTT	TRBJ1-1	TRBD1	NA	TRBV7-9
CASSPDTDSTSDNEQFF	TGCGCCAGCAGCCCCGATACGGACAGCACATCCGACAATGAGCAGTTCTTC	TRBJ2-1	NA	NA	TRBV5-1
CASSLASPTETQYF	TGTGCCAGCAGTTTAGCGTCCCCGACGGAGACCCAGTACTTC	TRBJ2-5	NA	many	TRBV12-3/TRBV12-4
CTSSFTPQGAYEQYF	TGTACCAGCAGTTTTACTCCCCAGGGGGCCTACGAGCAGTACTTC	TRBJ2-7	TRBD1	NA	TRBV12-3/TRBV12-4
CASNGETQYF	TGTGCCAGCAACGGCGAGACCCAGTACTTC	TRBJ2-5	NA	few	TRBV14
CASSPLGGPTMTQFF	TGTGCCAGCAGCCCCTTAGGGGGGCCTACAATGACGCAGTTCTTC	TRBJ2-1	NA	NA	TRBV7-3
CASSQAGTGTYGYTF	TGTGCCAGCAGCCAAGCCGGGACAGGGACATATGGCTACACCTTC	TRBJ1-2	TRBD1	NA	TRBV3-1
CASSLGRGDGTNTGELFF	TGCGCCAGCAGCTTGGGGCGAGGGGACGGTACGAACACCGGGGAGCTGTTTTTT	TRBJ2-2	NA	NA	TRBV5-1
CASSPSSYNSPLHF	TGTGCCAGCAGTCCGAGCTCCTATAATTCACCCCTCCACTTT	TRBJ1-6	NA	many	TRBV27
CASSWGTGVGQPQHF	TGTGCCAGCAGTTGGGGGACAGGGGTGGGGCAGCCCCAGCATTTT	TRBJ1-5	TRBD1	NA	TRBV28
CASTPGLADNEQFF	TGTGCCAGTACTCCGGGACTAGCGGACAATGAGCAGTTCTTC	TRBJ2-1	TRBD2	NA	TRBV19
CAISDPQGMDTQYF	TGTGCCATCAGTGACCCACAGGGAATGGATACGCAGTATTTT	TRBJ2-3	NA	few	TRBV10-3
CASSEAAGELFF	TGTGCCAGCAGCGAGGCCGCGGGGGAGCTGTTTTTT	TRBJ2-2	NA	few	TRBV7-3
CASSLLSTGLGEQYF	TGTGCCAGCAGTTTATTGAGCACAGGGCTGGGCGAGCAGTACTTC	TRBJ2-7	NA	NA	TRBV27
CASSEAGQLNEKLFF	TGTGCCAGCAGTGAAGCGGGGCAGCTTAATGAAAAACTGTTTTTT	TRBJ1-4	NA	NA	TRBV2
CASSLRGTVNTEAFF	TGTGCCAGCAGCTTGAGGGGGACAGTAAACACTGAAGCTTTCTTT	TRBJ1-1	TRBD1	few	TRBV5-6
CAAREGAYGYTF	TGTGCCGCCAGGGAGGGGGCCTATGGCTACACCTTC	TRBJ1-2	TRBD1	NA	TRBV10-3
CASSPYRGSSYEQYF	TGCGCCAGCAGCCCATACAGGGGGTCTTCCTACGAGCAGTACTTC	TRBJ2-7	TRBD1	many	TRBV3-1